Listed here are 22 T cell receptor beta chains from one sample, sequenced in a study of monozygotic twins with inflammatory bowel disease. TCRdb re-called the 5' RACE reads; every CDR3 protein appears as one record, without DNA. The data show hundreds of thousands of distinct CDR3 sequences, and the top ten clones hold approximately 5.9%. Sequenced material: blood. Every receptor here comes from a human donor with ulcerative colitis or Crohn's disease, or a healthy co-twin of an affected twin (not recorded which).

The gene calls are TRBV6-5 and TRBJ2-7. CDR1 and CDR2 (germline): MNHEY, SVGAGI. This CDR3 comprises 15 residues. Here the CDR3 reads CASSYSIQGAYEQYF.

The chain's CDR3 is CSVEEKRGLTDTQYF. J is TRBJ2-3 and V is TRBV29-1; TCRdb calls TRBD1, which cannot be checked without DNA. The CDR3 consists of 15 residues. The germline gives CDR1 SQVTM, CDR2 ANQGSEA.

The chain's CDR3 is CASSPGLAGVRETQYF. The V gene is TRBV7-7, the J gene TRBJ2-5; the TCRdb D gene call, TRBD2, has no DNA to confirm it. Germline CDR1 and CDR2: SSHAT and FNYEAQ (reference sequence). The CDR3 is made up of 16 amino acids.

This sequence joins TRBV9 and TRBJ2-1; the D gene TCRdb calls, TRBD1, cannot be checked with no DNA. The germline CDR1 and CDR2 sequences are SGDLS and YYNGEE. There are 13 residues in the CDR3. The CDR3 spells CASNSQGKVEQFF.

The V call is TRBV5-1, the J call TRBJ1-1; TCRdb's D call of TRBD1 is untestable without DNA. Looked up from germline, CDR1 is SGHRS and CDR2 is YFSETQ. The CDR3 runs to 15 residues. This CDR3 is CASSLWDSKNTEAFF.

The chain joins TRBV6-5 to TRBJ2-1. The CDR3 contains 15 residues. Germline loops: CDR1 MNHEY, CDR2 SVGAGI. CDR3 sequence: CASSFGRGSYNEQFF.

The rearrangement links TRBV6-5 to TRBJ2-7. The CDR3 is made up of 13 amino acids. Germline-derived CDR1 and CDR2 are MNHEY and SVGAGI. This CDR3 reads CASSYAASYEQYF.

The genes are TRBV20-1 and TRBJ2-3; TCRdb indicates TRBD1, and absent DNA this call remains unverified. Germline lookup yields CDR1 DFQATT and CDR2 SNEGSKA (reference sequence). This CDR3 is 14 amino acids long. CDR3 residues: CSAALGRPTDTQYF.

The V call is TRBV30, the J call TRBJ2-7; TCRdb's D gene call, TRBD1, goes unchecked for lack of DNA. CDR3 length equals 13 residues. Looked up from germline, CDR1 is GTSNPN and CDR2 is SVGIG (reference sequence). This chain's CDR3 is CAWMRTGSYEQYF.

The CDR3 spells CASSTKTSGRWNEQFF. This chain uses TRBV5-4 with TRBJ2-1; TCRdb indicates TRBD2, and absent DNA this call remains unverified. The CDR3 totals 16 residues. Germline V CDR1 and CDR2: SGHNT, YYREEE (reference sequence). The full variable domain, with the rest looked up from reference TRBV5-4 and TRBJ2-1, is ETGVTQSPTHLIKTRGQQVTLRCSSQSGHNTVSWYQQALGQGPQFIFQYYREEENGRGNFPPRFSGLQFPNYSSELNVNALELDDSALYLCASSTKTSGRWNEQFFGPGTRLTVL.

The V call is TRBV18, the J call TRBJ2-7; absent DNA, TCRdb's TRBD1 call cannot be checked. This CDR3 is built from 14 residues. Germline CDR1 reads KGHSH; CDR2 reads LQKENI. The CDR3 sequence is CASSPPDRAYEQYF.

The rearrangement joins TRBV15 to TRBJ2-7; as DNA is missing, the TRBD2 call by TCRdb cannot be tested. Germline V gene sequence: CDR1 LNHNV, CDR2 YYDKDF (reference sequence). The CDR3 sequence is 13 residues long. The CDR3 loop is CATRHRGGYEQYF.

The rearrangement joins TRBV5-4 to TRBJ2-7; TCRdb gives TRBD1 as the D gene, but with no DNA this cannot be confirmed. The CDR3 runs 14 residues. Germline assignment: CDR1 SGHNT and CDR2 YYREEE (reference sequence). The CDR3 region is CASSIDRGILEQYF.

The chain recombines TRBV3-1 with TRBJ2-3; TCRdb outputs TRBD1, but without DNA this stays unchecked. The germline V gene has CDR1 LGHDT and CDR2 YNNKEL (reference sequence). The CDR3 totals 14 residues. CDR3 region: CASSQAKTGYFCYF.

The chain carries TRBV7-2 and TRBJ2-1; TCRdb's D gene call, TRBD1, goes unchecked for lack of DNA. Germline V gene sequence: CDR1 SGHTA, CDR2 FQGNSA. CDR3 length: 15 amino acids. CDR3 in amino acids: CASSLAGGNYNEQFF.

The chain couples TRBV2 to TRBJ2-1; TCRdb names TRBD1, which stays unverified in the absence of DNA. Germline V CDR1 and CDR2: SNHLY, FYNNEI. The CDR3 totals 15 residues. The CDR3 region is CASPADRPYRNEQFF.

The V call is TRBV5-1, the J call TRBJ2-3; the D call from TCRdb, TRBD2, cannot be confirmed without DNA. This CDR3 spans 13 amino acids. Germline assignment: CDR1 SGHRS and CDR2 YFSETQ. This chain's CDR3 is CASSLPGTDTQYF. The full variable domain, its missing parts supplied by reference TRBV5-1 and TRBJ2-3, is KAGVTQTPRYLIKTRGQQVTLSCSPISGHRSVSWYQQTPGQGLQFLFEYFSETQRNKGNFPGRFSGRQFSNSRSEMNVSTLELGDSALYLCASSLPGTDTQYFGPGTRLTVL.

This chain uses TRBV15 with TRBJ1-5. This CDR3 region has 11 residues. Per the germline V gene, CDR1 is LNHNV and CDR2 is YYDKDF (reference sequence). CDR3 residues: CATSRHQPQHF.

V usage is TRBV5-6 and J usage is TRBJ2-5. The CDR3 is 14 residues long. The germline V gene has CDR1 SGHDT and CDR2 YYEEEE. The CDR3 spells CASSIRRNQETQYF.

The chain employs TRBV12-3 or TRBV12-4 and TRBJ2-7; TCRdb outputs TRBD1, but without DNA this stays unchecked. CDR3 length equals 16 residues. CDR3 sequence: CASSFPRTGGGYEQYF.

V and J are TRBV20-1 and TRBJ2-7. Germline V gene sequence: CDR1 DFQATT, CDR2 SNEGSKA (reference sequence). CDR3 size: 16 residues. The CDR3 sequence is CSAKGSSARRSYEQYF.

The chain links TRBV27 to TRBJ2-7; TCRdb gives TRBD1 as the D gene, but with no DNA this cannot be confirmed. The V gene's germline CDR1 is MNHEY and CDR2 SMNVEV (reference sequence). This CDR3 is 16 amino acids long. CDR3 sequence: CASSLYSRGARYEQYF.